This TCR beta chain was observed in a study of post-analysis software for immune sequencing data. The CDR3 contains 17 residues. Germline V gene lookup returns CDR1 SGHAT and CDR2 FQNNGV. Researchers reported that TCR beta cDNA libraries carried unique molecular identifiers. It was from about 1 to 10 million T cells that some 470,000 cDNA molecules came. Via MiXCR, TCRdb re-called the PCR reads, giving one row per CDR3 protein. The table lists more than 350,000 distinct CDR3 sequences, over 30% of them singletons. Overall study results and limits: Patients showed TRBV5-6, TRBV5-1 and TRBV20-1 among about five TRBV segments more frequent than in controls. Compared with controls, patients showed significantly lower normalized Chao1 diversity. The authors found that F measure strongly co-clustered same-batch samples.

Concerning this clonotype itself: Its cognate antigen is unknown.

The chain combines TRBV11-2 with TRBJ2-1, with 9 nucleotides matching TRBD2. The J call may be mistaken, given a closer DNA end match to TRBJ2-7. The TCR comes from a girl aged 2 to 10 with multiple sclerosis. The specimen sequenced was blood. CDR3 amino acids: CASSLDLIAGEYNEQYF. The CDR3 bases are TGTGCCAGCAGCTTAGATCTAATAGCGGGAGAGTACAATGAGCAGTACTTC.